A single sample is the source of the 13 T cell receptor beta chains below, sequenced in a study of T cells in women clearing cervical HPV infection. Sequencing used immunoSEQ multiplex PCR; TCRdb keeps in-frame clones, though not all of them. The sample holds 25,000 or so clones. Sequencing was carried out using blood buffy coat. Every receptor here comes from a woman between 18 and 75 years old with a cervical HPV16 infection that either progressed to CIN3+ or cleared (not recorded which).

In regard to this clone: The DNA ends 3 residues before the CDR3 does, and the rest of the CDR3 is filled in from the germline J gene. This chain links TRBV29-1 with TRBJ2-7, with TRBD1 as a possible D gene (5 bases). Looked up from germline, CDR1 is SQVTM and CDR2 is ANQGSEA. V lost 4 bases and J lost 4, with 17 bases in between. This CDR3 comprises 14 residues. CDR3 in amino acids: CSVVLGATPYEQYF. Incomplete CDR3 DNA: TGCAGCGTTGTATTAGGGGCCACCCCTTACGAG.

CDR3 protein: CASSTSGTGGGEAFF. Incomplete CDR3 DNA: TGCGCCAGCAGCACCTCCGGGACAGGGGGTGGGGAA. The chain joins TRBV5-1 to TRBJ1-1; 11 positions agree with TRBD1. With the read ending 3 residues before the CDR3 end, the germline J gene is used to fill in that end. Germline loops: CDR1 SGHRS, CDR2 YFSETQ. The CDR3 spans 15 residues.

In regard to this clone: The CDR3 end lies 3 residues beyond the end of the read and is filled in from the germline J gene. V gene TRBV5-1 combines with J gene TRBJ1-6, with a possible D match to TRBD1 (6 bases). From germline, CDR1 is SGHRS and CDR2 YFSETQ. CDR3 length: 15 residues. V lost 4 bases and J lost 3, with 11 bases in between. The CDR3 DNA, read in part, is TGCGCCAGCAGCCCCGGACAGAACTATAATTCACCC. This codes for CASSPGQNYNSP. Given in full, the CDR3 is CASSPGQNYNSPLHF.

Its frequency marks this clone as medium-sized (0.01 to 0.1%). The CDR3 end falls 3 residues outside the read, so it is completed with the germline J gene. The gene calls are TRBV20-1 and TRBJ1-2; D might be TRBD1 (5 bases). Germline CDR1 reads DFQATT; CDR2 reads SNEGSKA (reference sequence). This CDR3 has 14 residues. The CDR3 spells CSAKTSGASYDYTF. Incomplete CDR3 DNA: TGCAGTGCTAAAACTAGCGGGGCCTCCTACGAC.

Notes on this clone: The read comes to an end 3 residues before the CDR3 does, leaving the germline J gene to fill in the end. The genes are TRBV5-8 and TRBJ2-4, with 7 bases lining up with TRBD2. The CDR3 runs 15 residues. Germline CDR1 and CDR2: SGHTS and YDEGEE. V lost 3 bases, J lost 8 bases, and 11 bases stayed unmatched. The CDR3 loop reads CASSSRAQGGDIQYF. The DNA read from the CDR3 is TGTGCCAGCAGCTCCCGGGCCCAGGGAGGGGACATT.

In the case of this clone: Sequencing ends 3 residues short of the CDR3 end; the germline J gene provides the rest. The gene calls are TRBV5-1 and TRBJ2-3, with D possibly matching TRBD2 (5 bases). This CDR3 region has 14 residues. From germline, CDR1 is SGHRS and CDR2 YFSETQ. Incomplete CDR3 DNA: TGCGCCAGCAGCTTGGGGACTGGCGGAGAGACG. Protein sequence: CASSLGTGGET. The entire CDR3 reads CASSLGTGGETQYF.

Notes on this clone: The CDR3 end lies 3 residues beyond the end of the read and is filled in from the germline J gene. At the DNA level, this CDR3 is encoded by other sequences in the same sample as well. The chain recombines TRBV18 with TRBJ1-3, with 8 bases lining up with TRBD1. Germline assignment: CDR1 KGHSH and CDR2 LQKENI. The CDR3 contains 13 residues. Trimming at V came to 3 bases and at J to 8 bases, leaving 3 bases not matched to a gene. The chain's CDR3 is CASSPQGADTIYF. The sequenced CDR3 bases are TGTGCCAGCTCACCGCAGGGGGCCGACACC.

Note on this clone: The read ends 3 residues shy of where the CDR3 ends; the end is completed using the germline J gene. This chain connects TRBV19 to TRBJ1-6; 9 nucleotides line up with TRBD1. V lost 8 bases and J lost 7; bases outside the gene matches: 6. Germline CDR1 and CDR2: LNHDA and SQIVND (reference sequence). The CDR3 sequence is 14 residues long. The CDR3 sequence: CASGGQGWNSPLHF. The covered CDR3 bases are TGTGCCAGTGGGGGACAGGGCTGGAATTCACCC.

The sequenced CDR3 bases are TGCGCCAGCAGCTTGTCATCACGGACTGAA. This gives the protein CASSLSSRTE. The entire CDR3 reads CASSLSSRTEAFF. The rearrangement uses TRBV5-1 and TRBJ1-1; D remains ambiguous. Read sequence stops 3 residues before the CDR3 end, and the germline J gene provides the missing end. V lost 1 base and J 5 bases, leaving 9 bases between the germline ends. The CDR3 spans 13 residues. Germline CDR1 and CDR2: SGHRS and YFSETQ. The full variable domain, in which reference TRBV5-1 and TRBJ1-1 provide the parts outside the CDR3, is KAGVTQTPRYLIKTRGQQVTLSCSPISGHRSVSWYQQTPGQGLQFLFEYFSETQRNKGNFPGRFSGRQFSNSRSEMNVSTLELGDSALYLCASSLSSRTEAFFGQGTRLTVV.

Comment on this clone: The observed sequence ends 3 residues before the CDR3 terminus, with the missing tail filled in from the germline J gene. The chain links TRBV6-1 to TRBJ1-6; unclear D gene. Between the trimmed V and J ends, which lost 0 bases and 6 bases, there was a span of 9 bases. The CDR3 is 15 amino acids. Germline loops: CDR1 MNHNS, CDR2 SASEGT. The CDR3 DNA, read in part, is TGTGCCAGCAGTGAAGCGGGCACCTTTAATTCACCC. Translated, it gives CASSEAGTFNSP. The CDR3 as a whole reads CASSEAGTFNSPLHF.

Details on this clone: The missing CDR3 end, 3 residues past where the read stops, is filled in from the germline J gene. The chain carries TRBV6-2 or TRBV6-3 and TRBJ2-7, with 7 nucleotides matching TRBD2. Per the germline V gene, CDR1 is MNHEY and CDR2 is SVGEGT. The CDR3 has 15 residues. The V segment lost 2 bases and the J segment 3 bases; nucleotides outside the gene matches: 7. The sequenced CDR3 bases are TGTGCCAGCAGTTACAGCGGGGACTCATTCTACGAG. Its protein is CASSYSGDSFYE. The whole CDR3 protein reads CASSYSGDSFYEQYF.

Regarding this clone: The missing CDR3 end, 3 residues past where the read stops, is filled in from the germline J gene. V gene TRBV11-2 combines with J gene TRBJ2-7, with 12 nucleotides matching TRBD2. The CDR3 consists of 15 residues. The germline V gene encodes CDR1 SGHAT and CDR2 FQNNGV. With V trimmed by 5 bases and J by 3 bases, 5 bases remained unmatched. The sequenced part of the CDR3 DNA is TGTGCCAGCAGCATATCTAGCGGGGGGGGCTACGAG. Amino acid sequence: CASSISSGGGYE. The whole CDR3 region reads CASSISSGGGYEQYF.

On this clone itself: The sequence runs out 3 residues before the end of the CDR3; the remainder is reconstructed from the germline J gene. V usage is TRBV11-2 and J usage is TRBJ1-3; 8 positions agree with TRBD1. The V segment lost 5 bases and the J segment 7 bases; nucleotides outside the gene matches: 1. This CDR3 is built from 12 residues. Germline V lookup: CDR1 SGHAT, CDR2 FQNNGV. The CDR3 protein is CASSRQGNTIYF. The sequenced part of the CDR3 DNA is TGTGCCAGCAGCCGACAGGGGAACACC.